The rows below give T cell receptor beta chains drawn from one sample of a study of blood T cell repertoires in COVID-19. Measured with immunoSEQ multiplex PCR; TCRdb has only the in-frame clones, and not every one. Among 250,000 to 350,000 clones listed, 87% were seen once. Sequencing was done on a sample of peripheral blood. The receptor source for this set is a woman between 50 and 59 years old who had recovered from COVID-19. Each CDR3 is given with its conserved first and last residue. D genes are given only for firm matches. Part of the rows lack a size; the others show once, few, many or a class for expanded clones.

V,size,D,J,CDR3,DNA
TRBV6-2/TRBV6-3,once,NA,TRBJ1-4,CASSYSTPPRTATNEKLFF,TGTGCCAGCAGTTACTCGACGCCTCCTAGGACAGCAACTAATGAAAAACTGTTTTTT
TRBV12-3/TRBV12-4,once,NA,TRBJ2-5,CASSFSSQETQYF,TGTGCCAGCAGTTTCTCCAGTCAAGAGACCCAGTACTTC
TRBV11-2,NA,NA,TRBJ1-2,CASSSGYGYTF,TGTGCCAGCAGCTCAGGCTATGGCTACACCTTC
TRBV9,NA,TRBD1,TRBJ1-2,CASAKTGSYYGYTF,TGTGCCAGCGCGAAGACAGGGAGTTACTATGGCTACACCTTC
TRBV19,NA,NA,TRBJ1-1,CASSIWAGRGNTEAFF,TGTGCCAGTAGTATATGGGCAGGGCGGGGGAACACTGAAGCTTTCTTT
TRBV30,NA,TRBD1,TRBJ1-1,CAWDTTGLLFSEAFF,TGTGCCTGGGACACGACAGGGCTCCTATTTTCTGAAGCTTTCTTT
TRBV5-1,NA,TRBD1,TRBJ2-2,CASSKTGGRDTGELFF,TGCGCCAGCAGCAAGACAGGGGGAAGGGACACCGGGGAGCTGTTTTTT
TRBV7-9,NA,NA,TRBJ2-1,CASSPFSRGISSYNEQFF,TGTGCCAGCAGCCCCTTTAGTAGGGGAATTAGCTCCTACAATGAGCAGTTCTTC
TRBV18,NA,TRBD1,TRBJ2-7,CASSFGDREQYF,TGTGCCAGCTCCTTCGGCGACAGGGAACAGTACTTC
TRBV10-3,NA,NA,TRBJ2-7,CAISPRGRAEQYF,TGTGCCATCAGCCCGCGGGGGCGCGCCGAGCAGTACTTC
TRBV28,NA,NA,TRBJ1-3,CASSASSGNTIYF,TGTGCCAGCAGTGCCAGCTCTGGAAACACCATATATTTT
TRBV9,NA,TRBD2,TRBJ2-5,CASSVGVAGNWGETQYF,TGTGCCAGCAGCGTAGGGGTAGCGGGGAATTGGGGAGAGACCCAGTACTTC
TRBV9,NA,NA,TRBJ1-4,CASSASGTPGEKLFF,TGTGCCAGCAGCGCCTCCGGGACACCGGGTGAAAAACTGTTTTTT
TRBV28,NA,TRBD1,TRBJ1-2,CASSLIGRGRGDYGYTF,TGTGCCAGCAGTTTAATTGGAAGGGGGCGTGGGGACTATGGCTACACCTTC
TRBV20-1,NA,NA,TRBJ1-4,CSASDPQGFEEKLFF,TGCAGTGCTAGTGACCCCCAGGGGTTTGAGGAAAAACTGTTTTTT
TRBV28,NA,NA,TRBJ1-2,CASSSIYGYTF,TGTGCCAGCAGTTCTATTTATGGCTACACCTTC
TRBV30,NA,TRBD2,TRBJ2-5,CAWRPSGGETQYF,TGTGCCTGGAGACCTAGCGGGGGAGAGACCCAGTACTTC
TRBV13,NA,TRBD1,TRBJ1-1,CASSPWTGVTEAFF,TGTGCCAGCAGCCCTTGGACAGGGGTCACTGAAGCTTTCTTT
TRBV29-1,NA,TRBD1,TRBJ2-7,CSVARGNYEQYF,TGCAGCGTTGCCAGGGGGAACTACGAGCAGTACTTC
TRBV3-1/TRBV3-2,NA,TRBD1,TRBJ2-2,CASSLRQGRNTGELFF,TGTGCCAGCAGCCTTAGACAGGGAAGGAACACCGGGGAGCTGTTTTTT
TRBV7-6,NA,TRBD2,TRBJ2-1,CASSLTSGGDFEQFF,TGTGCCAGCAGCTTAACTAGCGGGGGAGACTTTGAGCAGTTCTTC
TRBV29-1,NA,NA,TRBJ2-1,CSVEDIGRSSYNEQFF,TGCAGCGTTGAAGATATTGGAAGGAGCTCCTACAATGAGCAGTTCTTC